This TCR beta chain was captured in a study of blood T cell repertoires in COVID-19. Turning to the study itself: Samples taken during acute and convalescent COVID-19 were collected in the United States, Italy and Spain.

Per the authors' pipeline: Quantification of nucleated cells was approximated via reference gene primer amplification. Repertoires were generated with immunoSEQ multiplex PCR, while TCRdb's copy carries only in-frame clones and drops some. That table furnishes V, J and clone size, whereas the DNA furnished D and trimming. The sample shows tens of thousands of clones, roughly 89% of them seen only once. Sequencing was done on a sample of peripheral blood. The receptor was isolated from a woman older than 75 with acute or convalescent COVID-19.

In DNA, the CDR3 is TGTGCCAGCAGCTCACAGGGGGGCACTGAAGCTTTCTTT. Translated, it gives CASSSQGGTEAFF. The chain carries TRBV7-2 and TRBJ1-1; 8 nucleotides agree with TRBD1. The CDR3 covers 13 residues. J lost 4 bases, V lost 4 bases, and 2 bases had no gene match. Germline lookup yields CDR1 SGHTA and CDR2 FQGNSA.